Following are 20 T cell receptor beta chains from one sample sequenced in a study of early stage breast cancer tumors. TCRdb's table, derived via immunoSEQ multiplex PCR, lists solely in-frame clones and lacks some. The sample lists about 51,000 clones, about 77% occurring once. The sequencing input was blood. The receptors come from a person aged 35-50 years with breast cancer.

The genes are TRBV6-5 and TRBJ2-5; 14 bases align to TRBD2. J lost 5 bases, V lost 0 bases, and 2 bases had no gene match. CDR1 is MNHEY, CDR2 SVGAGI, per germline. The CDR3 contains 16 residues. The CDR3 here is CASSYSGTSGSETQYF. The CDR3 nucleotides are TGTGCCAGCAGTTACTCCGGGACTAGCGGGAGTGAGACCCAGTACTTC.

The chain couples TRBV10-1 to TRBJ2-6; 11 bases fit TRBD1. The CDR3 is 17 amino acids. CDR1 and CDR2 (germline): WNHNN, SYGVQD (reference sequence). V shed 5 bases, J shed 0 bases, and the junction held 3 bases outside the gene matches. CDR3 bases: TGCGCCAGCAGTCCCGGGACAGGGGGCTCTGGGGCCAACGTCCTGACTTTC. It translates to CASSPGTGGSGANVLTF.

This chain joins TRBV4-1 and TRBJ2-1; 9 nucleotides align to TRBD1. Germline CDR1 MGHRA, CDR2 YSYEKL. There are 16 residues in the CDR3. V shed 1 base, J shed 7 bases, and the junction held 8 bases outside the gene matches. CDR3 sequence: CASSQGDRVTRNEQFF. The CDR3 bases are TGCGCCAGCAGCCAAGGGGACAGGGTGACGAGAAATGAGCAGTTCTTC.

The V gene is TRBV7-9, the J gene TRBJ1-2; the D gene is possibly TRBD1 (5 bases). CDR1 is SEHNR, CDR2 FQNEAQ, per germline (reference sequence). The CDR3 extends over 15 amino acids. The V gene lost 2 bases and the J gene lost 2 bases, with 12 bases spanning the gap. The CDR3, as DNA: TGTGCCAGCAGCTTAAATTTCGGGGCGAACTATGGCTACACCTTC. It specifies CASSLNFGANYGYTF. Supplemented by reference TRBV7-9 and TRBJ1-2, the full variable domain reads DTGVSQNPRHKITKRGQNVTFRCDPISEHNRLYWYRQTLGQGPEFLTYFQNEAQLEKSRLLSDRFSAERPKGSFSTLEIQRTEQGDSAMYLCASSLNFGANYGYTFGSGTRLTVV.

The chain is built from TRBV2 and TRBJ2-1, with 13 bases fitting TRBD2. The CDR3 contains 15 residues. V lost 6 bases, J lost 5 bases, and 4 bases stayed unmatched. Germline CDR1 reads SNHLY; CDR2 reads FYNNEI. The CDR3 DNA follows: TGTGCCAGCAGCAGGACTAGCGGGAGCAACAATGAGCAGTTCTTC. The encoded protein is CASSRTSGSNNEQFF. Variable domain in full (rest from reference TRBV2 and TRBJ2-1): EPEVTQTPSHQVTQMGQEVILRCVPISNHLYFYWYRQILGQKVEFLVSFYNNEISEKSEIFDDQFSVERPDGSNFTLKIRSTKLEDSAMYFCASSRTSGSNNEQFFGPGTRLTVL.

This chain joins TRBV14 and TRBJ2-3; D not resolved. Between the trimmed V and J ends, which lost 0 bases and 4 bases, there was a span of 11 bases. The CDR3 totals 15 residues. The germline gives CDR1 SGHDN, CDR2 FVKESK. The CDR3 region is CASSQDRASPDTQYF. CDR3 nucleotides: TGTGCCAGCAGCCAAGATCGAGCTAGTCCAGATACGCAGTATTTT.

This chain connects TRBV19 to TRBJ1-2; D is unclear. V lost 2 bases and J 5 bases, leaving 6 bases between the germline ends. The CDR3 loop spans 12 amino acids. In germline, CDR1 is LNHDA, CDR2 SQIVND (reference sequence). CDR3 bases: TGTGCCAGTAGTATAAGAGGGTATGGCTACACCTTC. It codes for CASSIRGYGYTF.

CDR3 residues: CATSRDQGASETQYF. Here the CDR3 DNA reads TGTGCCACCAGCAGAGATCAAGGGGCCTCAGAGACCCAGTACTTC. The genes are TRBV15 and TRBJ2-5, with D possibly being TRBD1 (5 bases). Trimming shortened V by 0 bases and J by 4 bases, and 12 bases separated the two germline ends. The CDR3 covers 15 residues. CDR1 and CDR2 from the germline V gene are LNHNV and YYDKDF (reference sequence).

V and J are TRBV4-1 and TRBJ1-1; D may be TRBD1 (6 bases). Trimming took off 2 bases at V and 3 bases at J, with 10 bases between the two ends. Germline V CDR1 and CDR2: MGHRA, YSYEKL. The length of the CDR3 is 14 residues. The CDR3 loop is CASSQMTGHTEAFF. DNA of the CDR3: TGCGCCAGCAGCCAAATGACAGGTCACACTGAAGCTTTCTTT.

The V call is TRBV7-2, the J call TRBJ2-2, with 8 bases that match TRBD2. The CDR3 consists of 16 residues. V was pared by 4 bases and J by 1 base, with 5 bases of the junction left unmatched. Germline V gene lookup returns CDR1 SGHTA and CDR2 FQGNSA. This CDR3 is CASSSVAGLNTGELFF. CDR3 DNA: TGTGCCAGCAGCTCCGTAGCGGGATTGAACACCGGGGAGCTGTTTTTT.

This clone was detected only a few times. The rearrangement joins TRBV7-9 to TRBJ2-3, with D perhaps TRBD2 (5 bases). Germline assignment: CDR1 SEHNR and CDR2 FQNEAQ (reference sequence). Trimming stripped 5 bases from V and 0 bases from J, with 9 bases between. The CDR3 spans 14 residues. The DNA for the CDR3 is TGTGCCAGCAGCACCATAGCGAGCACAGATACGCAGTATTTT. Translated: CASSTIASTDTQYF.

The chain is built from TRBV7-9 and TRBJ2-7; D perhaps matches TRBD2 (6 bases). Germline V gene lookup returns CDR1 SEHNR and CDR2 FQNEAQ (reference sequence). The CDR3 is 13 residues long. With 8 bases removed from V and 5 bases from J, the gap between germline ends came to 16 bases. In DNA, the CDR3 is TGTGCCAGCCGCCCAGCGGGTTTCAACGAGCAGTACTTC. Protein: CASRPAGFNEQYF.

A few counts support this clone. The rearrangement joins TRBV16 to TRBJ1-1, with D uncertain. This CDR3 comprises 12 residues. Germline V gene data show CDR1 as KGHSY and CDR2 as FQNENV. V was trimmed by 1 base and J by 6 bases, leaving 6 bases between them. CDR3 amino acids: CASSQWVAEAFF. Here the CDR3 DNA reads TGTGCCAGCAGCCAATGGGTTGCTGAAGCTTTCTTT.

The chain is built from TRBV10-3 and TRBJ1-2; D gene unclear. Germline V lookup: CDR1 ENHRY, CDR2 SYGVKD. The V end was cut by 0 bases, the J end by 2 bases, with 7 bases between. This CDR3 is built from 14 residues. CDR3 in amino acids: CAISESTGNYGYTF. The CDR3 DNA sequence: TGTGCCATCAGTGAGTCGACCGGGAACTATGGCTACACCTTC.

The chain carries TRBV13 and TRBJ2-7, with unresolved D. V dropped 4 bases and J dropped 2 bases, with 12 bases sitting between them. In germline, CDR1 is PRHDT, CDR2 FYEKMQ (reference sequence). The CDR3 consists of 14 residues. The CDR3 here is CASSSRRDAYEQYF. In DNA, the CDR3 is TGTGCCAGCAGCTCCCGGAGAGACGCCTACGAGCAGTACTTC.

The chain employs TRBV2 and TRBJ2-3, with 14 bases identical to TRBD2. This CDR3 spans 18 amino acids. V shed 4 bases and J 5 bases; nucleotides not matched to a gene: 11. Germline V gene lookup returns CDR1 SNHLY and CDR2 FYNNEI. Here the CDR3 DNA reads TGTGCCAGCAGTGGGTCTCTCGGGACTAGCGGGAGACAAGATACGCAGTATTTT. Its protein is CASSGSLGTSGRQDTQYF.

The V gene is TRBV11-3, the J gene TRBJ2-5; 12 nucleotides line up with TRBD2. There are 17 residues in the CDR3. The V gene end was trimmed by 5 bases and the J gene end by 1 base; junction bases not matched to a gene: 8. Looked up from germline, CDR1 is SGHNT and CDR2 is YENEEA. The CDR3 protein is CASSPYGLAGFQETQYF. CDR3 in DNA: TGTGCCAGCAGCCCCTACGGACTAGCGGGATTCCAAGAGACCCAGTACTTC.

This rearrangement joins TRBV11-2 to TRBJ2-1, with TRBD2 as a possible D gene (6 bases). The CDR3 is 15 residues long. V lost 4 bases and J lost 3, with 13 bases in between. CDR1 and CDR2 (germline): SGHAT, FQNNGV. The CDR3 sequence is CASSSGEVNYNEQFF. The CDR3 DNA sequence: TGTGCCAGCAGCTCTGGGGAGGTAAACTACAATGAGCAGTTCTTC.

Worth noting for this clone: This sample includes further DNA sequences coding for the same CDR3. This rearrangement joins TRBV5-1 to TRBJ2-7, with D unclear. The germline gives CDR1 SGHRS, CDR2 YFSETQ. Trimming cost V 0 bases and J 4 bases, with 2 bases left between them. CDR3 length equals 11 residues. The CDR3 DNA is TGCGCCAGCAGCTTGGATTACGAGCAGTACTTC. Encoded protein: CASSLDYEQYF.

The chain combines TRBV19 with TRBJ2-7; D might be TRBD1 or TRBD2, each matching 6 bases. V was pared by 4 bases and J by 4 bases, with 17 bases between. Germline V CDR1 and CDR2: LNHDA, SQIVND (reference sequence). This CDR3 has 15 amino acids. The CDR3 is CASSTAGGYRYEQYF. The CDR3 DNA reads as TGTGCCAGTAGTACCGCCGGGGGCTATAGGTACGAGCAGTACTTC.